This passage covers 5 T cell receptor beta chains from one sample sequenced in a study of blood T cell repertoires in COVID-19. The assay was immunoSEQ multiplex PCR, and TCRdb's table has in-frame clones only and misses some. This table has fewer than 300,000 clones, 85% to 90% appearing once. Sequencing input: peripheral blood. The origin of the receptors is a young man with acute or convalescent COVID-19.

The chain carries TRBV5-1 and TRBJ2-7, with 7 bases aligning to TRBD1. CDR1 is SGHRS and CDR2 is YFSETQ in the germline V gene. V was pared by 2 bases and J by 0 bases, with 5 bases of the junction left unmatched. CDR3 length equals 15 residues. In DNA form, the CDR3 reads TGCGCCAGCAGCTTCACAGGGGAAACCTCCTACGAGCAGTACTTC. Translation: CASSFTGETSYEQYF. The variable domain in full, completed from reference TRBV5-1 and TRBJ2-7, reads KAGVTQTPRYLIKTRGQQVTLSCSPISGHRSVSWYQQTPGQGLQFLFEYFSETQRNKGNFPGRFSGRQFSNSRSEMNVSTLELGDSALYLCASSFTGETSYEQYFGPGTRLTVT.

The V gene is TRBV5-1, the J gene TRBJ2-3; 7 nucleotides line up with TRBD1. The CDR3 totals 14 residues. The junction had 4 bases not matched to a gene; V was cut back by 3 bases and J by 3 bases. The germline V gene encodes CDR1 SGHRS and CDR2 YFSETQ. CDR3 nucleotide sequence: TGCGCCAGCAGCTATGGGACAGTTACAGATACGCAGTATTTT. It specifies CASSYGTVTDTQYF.

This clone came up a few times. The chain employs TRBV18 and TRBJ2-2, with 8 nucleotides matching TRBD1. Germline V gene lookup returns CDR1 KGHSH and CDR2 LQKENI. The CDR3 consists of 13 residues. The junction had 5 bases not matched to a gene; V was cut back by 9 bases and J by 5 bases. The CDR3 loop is CASGQGQTGELFF. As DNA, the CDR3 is TGTGCCAGTGGACAGGGACAGACCGGGGAGCTGTTTTTT.

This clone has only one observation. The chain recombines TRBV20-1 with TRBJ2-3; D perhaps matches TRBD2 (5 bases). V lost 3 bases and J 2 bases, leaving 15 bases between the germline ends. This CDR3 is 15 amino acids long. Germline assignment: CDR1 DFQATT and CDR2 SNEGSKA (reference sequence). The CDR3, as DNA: TGCAGTGCTAGTCCTCCGGGGTTGTACACAGATACGCAGTATTTT. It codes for CSASPPGLYTDTQYF.

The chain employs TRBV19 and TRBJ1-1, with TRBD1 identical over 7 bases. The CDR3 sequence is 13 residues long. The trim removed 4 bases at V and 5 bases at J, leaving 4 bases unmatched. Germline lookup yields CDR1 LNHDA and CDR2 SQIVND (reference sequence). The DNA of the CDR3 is TGTGCCAGTAGTACTCAGGGGGAAACTGAAGCTTTCTTT. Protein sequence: CASSTQGETEAFF.